This note documents a single T cell receptor beta chain sequence. Its antigen is not identified. These data come from a study of OX40 agonist ivuxolimab in advanced cancers. On the study more broadly: Cohort: approximately 83% men, mean age about 60, aged roughly 20 to 79. Patients with prior anti-PD-1, anti-PD-L1 or anti-CTLA-4 therapy were eligible; 40% had some.

General study findings and limits: In the expanded peripheral T cells, antigen specificity was never determined.

The protocol was immunoSEQ multiplex PCR, while the TCRdb copy is restricted to in-frame clones and leaves out a portion. The data show around 70,000 clones, with approximately 80% seen just once and 5.5% to 7.5% held by the top ten. The CDR3 is 14 residues long. Germline V lookup: CDR1 SGDLS, CDR2 YYNGEE. V lost 5 bases and J lost 2, with 12 bases in between. This TCR derives from an adult with an advanced solid tumor such as melanoma, head and neck, liver or kidney cancer. The input for sequencing was CD4+ or CD8+ T cells sorted from blood, taken in a trial of the OX40 agonist ivuxolimab. The chain joins TRBV9 to TRBJ2-3, with D unclear. CDR3 region: CASRGMGSTDTQYF. Written as DNA, the CDR3 is TGTGCCAGCAGAGGAATGGGGTCCACAGATACGCAGTATTTT.